What follows describes a single T cell receptor (beta chain). Antigen unknown. The data derive from a study of cytotoxic CD8 clonotypes in ibrutinib-treated CLL. Investigators sought sequencing depths of between 1 in 200,000 and 1 in 1 million T cells. Method: immunoSEQ multiplex PCR; TCRdb's copy keeps in-frame clones and lacks some. The table includes approximately 32,000 clones, roughly 50% detected once. Study-wide points: Clonality showed a rise at ibrutinib response that reversed toward baseline at progression. Public clonotypes, rarely seen, contracted or held steady on treatment.

V lost 3 bases and J 0 bases, leaving 12 bases between the germline ends. The germline V gene has CDR1 SEHNR and CDR2 FQNEAQ (reference sequence). CDR3 size: 16 residues. The chain uses TRBV7-9 and TRBJ2-1; either TRBD1 or TRBD2 may supply D (5 bases each). This sample comprised PBMCs, obtained before ibrutinib treatment. This TCR derives from a human donor with chronic lymphocytic leukemia. This chain's CDR3 is CASSFQGAGSYNEQFF. The CDR3 coding sequence is TGTGCCAGCAGCTTCCAGGGCGCGGGCTCCTACAATGAGCAGTTCTTC.